The 4 T cell receptor beta chains reported below all come from one sample, sequenced in a study of cytomegalovirus exposure and HLA in healthy donors. The PCR ran on 60 Vbeta and 13 Jbeta primers. The data were produced by immunoSEQ multiplex PCR, yet TCRdb's version contains in-frame clones alone and is incomplete. The sample holds approximately 93,000 clones, around 80% seen once. The source material was PBMCs. The receptors here all came from a male donor in good health and CMV-seropositive.

In its sample, this clone was seen a few times. This chain uses TRBV4-3 with TRBJ2-1; TRBD2 aligns across 8 bases. Losses at the gene ends were 0 bases for V and 5 bases for J; bases not matched to a gene: 15. The germline V gene encodes CDR1 LGHNA and CDR2 YSLEER. The CDR3 length is 19 residues. The CDR3 sequence: CASSQDRTVRAGVDNEQFF. The CDR3 DNA sequence: TGCGCCAGCAGCCAAGATAGAACGGTTAGAGCGGGGGTGGACAATGAGCAGTTCTTC.

Only one count was recorded for this clone. This sequence joins TRBV4-3 and TRBJ1-2, with 9 bases fitting TRBD1. The CDR3 totals 16 residues. V lost 0 bases to trimming and J lost 3 bases; unmatched junction nucleotides: 5. Germline V gene lookup returns CDR1 LGHNA and CDR2 YSLEER. The CDR3 reads CASSQDRTGADYGYTF. The DNA for the CDR3 is TGCGCCAGCAGCCAAGATCGGACAGGGGCTGACTATGGCTACACCTTC.

V and J are TRBV7-2 and TRBJ1-2, with a tentative D call TRBD1 (6 bases). V lost 1 base and J 4 bases, leaving 16 bases between the germline ends. The CDR3 extends over 16 amino acids. Germline V gene data show CDR1 as SGHTA and CDR2 as FQGNSA. The CDR3 DNA follows: TGTGCCAGCAGCTTAGGGGCAGGGGCGCTCGGCTATGGCTACACCTTC. Protein sequence: CASSLGAGALGYGYTF.

This clone was counted once. The chain combines TRBV5-1 with TRBJ1-1, with 7 bases fitting TRBD1. The CDR3 contains 15 residues. The germline V gene has CDR1 SGHRS and CDR2 YFSETQ. After removal of 0 bases from V and 1 base from J, the junction contained 3 bases not matched to a gene. The CDR3 sequence: CASSLDRGANTEAFF. The CDR3 DNA is TGCGCCAGCAGCTTGGACAGGGGTGCGAACACTGAAGCTTTCTTT.